This TCR beta chain was documented in a study of persistence of HIV-infected CD4 T cells. Stimulation used 7.5 to 10 ug/mL lysate from CMV-infected fibroblasts. Memory cells lacking CD40L and CD69 with high CD45RO were sorted. Suppressive ART was started during chronic HIV-1 infection in these adults. Remarks on this clone: Its cognate antigen is unknown.

The libraries were made with immunoSEQ version 4 in survey mode. Libraries were prepared by immunoSEQ multiplex PCR; TCRdb keeps only in-frame clonotypes and omits some of them. The table shows 25,000 to 35,000 clones, with roughly 82% occurring only once. Trimming shortened V by 2 bases and J by 5 bases, and 14 bases separated the two germline ends. The CDR3 is 14 residues long. Germline V gene data show CDR1 as SGDLS and CDR2 as YYNGEE. This TCR was recovered from an adult man with HIV who was CMV-seropositive. The sequenced sample was CD4+ T cells sorted from PBMCs after roughly 20-hour stimulation, obtained from a patient who received antiretroviral therapy. The gene calls are TRBV9 and TRBJ2-7; tentatively, D is TRBD1 or TRBD2 (5 bases each). The CDR3 sequence: CASSVGTGWDEQYF. CDR3 nucleotides: TGTGCCAGCAGCGTTGGGACGGGGTGGGACGAGCAGTACTTC. Full variable domain (rest looked up from reference TRBV9 and TRBJ2-7): DSGVTQTPKHLITATGQRVTLRCSPRSGDLSVYWYQQSLDQGLQFLIQYYNGEERAKGNILERFSAQQFPDLHSELNLSSLELGDSALYFCASSVGTGWDEQYFGPGTRLTVT.